The sequence of this T cell receptor (beta chain) was determined in a study of T-cell memory formation after mild COVID-19. Study as a whole: The study found TCR clusters largely donor specific.

Study-wide results and limits: The CD4+ clones that contracted clustered mainly within CM and EM, and the CD8+ clones concentrated in EMRA. Clones that got smaller from day 15 to 85 had even CD4/CD8, while clones growing later tipped toward CD4+. The appearance of some responding clones in pre-infection memory suggested that cross-reactive memory joined.

Concerning this clonotype: Antigen specificity is unknown.

TCRdb ran MiXCR on the 5' RACE reads and lists one entry per CDR3 protein. The sample has about 400,000 distinct CDR3 sequences, 24% seen once. Sequencing input: PBMCs or a T cell subset sorted from them (not recorded which). The clonotype originates from an adult woman who had mild COVID-19 (a few samples of this study predate the infection). Cell type and time point are not known.

This CDR3 is CATSRVPGTGNTGELFF. Here the CDR3 DNA reads TGTGCCACCAGCAGAGTACCCGGGACAGGGAACACCGGGGAGCTGTTTTTT. The chain recombines TRBV15 with TRBJ2-2, with 8 bases identical to TRBD1. This CDR3 is built from 17 residues. The V gene end was trimmed by 1 base and the J gene end by 1 base; junction bases not matched to a gene: 5. Germline V gene data show CDR1 as LNHNV and CDR2 as YYDKDF (reference sequence).